The T cell receptor beta chain described here comes from a study of T cells in Graves' hyperthyroidism and ophthalmopathy. Stable hyperthyroidism: no ophthalmopathy progression over 18 months of follow-up. The patients, who ranged from 18 to 65 in age, presented with newly diagnosed hyperthyroidism lasting under 2 months. Study-wide results and limits: Also found in blood were most expanded thyroid clonotypes above 0.001. The model predicted ophthalmopathy a median around 6.5 months before onset.

The investigators amplified TCR beta CDR3 regions from RNA transcripts. The study used the HTBI primer set for a first-round RT-PCR of the TCR CDR3. MiXCR, run by TCRdb on the multiplex PCR reads, gives a single entry per CDR3 protein. The data show 190,000 or so distinct CDR3 sequences, approximately 20% seen once. This clonotype has a count of ten or more. The target antigen is unknown. In germline, CDR1 is GTSNPN, CDR2 SVGIG (reference sequence). This CDR3 has 11 residues. Trimming shortened V by 7 bases and J by 7 bases, and 11 bases separated the two germline ends. The source of this sequence is a man aged 40-49 years with Graves' hyperthyroidism. Specimen: blood. The rearrangement uses TRBV30 and TRBJ1-3; D is undetermined. In DNA form, the CDR3 reads TGTGCCTCAGAAGGGCCCAACACCATATATTTT. This codes for CASEGPNTIYF. The complete variable domain, with remaining parts taken from reference TRBV30 and TRBJ1-3, reads SQTIHQWPATLVQPVGSPLSLECTVEGTSNPNLYWYRQAAGRGLQLLFYSVGIGQISSEVPQNLSASRPQDRQFILSSKKLLLSDSGFYLCASEGPNTIYFGEGSWLTVV.